This T cell receptor beta chain was documented in a study of shared clonotypes between healthy human individuals (dated by TCRdb to the early 2020s). Study-level background: A few men and two women, aged 18 to 49 years, made up the cohort. For each donor, three plates each were used for CD4 naive and CD4 memory, two plates were used for CD8 naive, and one plate was used for CD8 memory. To estimate repertoire size and how much clonotype sharing occurs between individuals, the study deeply sequenced the blood TCR repertoires of roughly 5 healthy adults. Each donor's leukapheresis produced roughly between roughly 0.94 and 9.5 billion PBMCs. Libraries were prepared and TCR repertoires were sequenced by different laboratories using diverse techniques, in order to increase sequencing depth and limit assay-specific biases.

The donors were healthy, HIV-negative adults who had no recently reported acute infections or vaccinations. Only Caucasian adults living in Nashville, Tennessee, USA were represented among the donors. CD4+ T cells were enriched by magnetic negative selection, after which naive cells were positively selected on CD45RA and the negative fraction was taken as the memory subset. After blood collection by leukapheresis, PBMCs were isolated using Ficoll-Histopaque density gradient centrifugation and then cryopreserved in the vapor phase of liquid nitrogen. Analytical flow cytometry was used to check the purity and quantity of each magnetically sorted T cell population. Each sorted fraction had its genomic DNA isolated and then quantified by UV absorbance on a Nanodrop 2000c. Here is what the overall study found, with its caveats: Only blood was sampled, and tissue TCR repertoires likely differ from those in blood. Naive subsets generally had larger estimated clonotype richness than memory subsets. The small number of donors limited the genetic and exposure-history diversity represented. About 5% of naive CD4, around 4% of naive CD8, roughly 2.4% of memory CD4, and 0.4% of memory CD8 clonotypes were shared across several donors. Rarefaction of sorted-subset datasets indicated incomplete sequencing despite the large sequencing depth. Pairwise subsampling led to the expectation that sequencing depth would affect the degree of clonotype sharing among donors. Compared with non-shared clonotypes, the clonotypes found in all four sorted-subset donors had higher generation probabilities.

With respect to this clone: Its binding antigen is unknown. No per-base quality is available; no much larger clone lies one base away.

Using the deep immunoSEQ assay, multiplex PCR amplified TCR CDR3 regions from genomic DNA. For each cell subset, the extracted genomic DNA was distributed evenly across all wells of several immunoSEQ 96-well plates, and each plate served as one replicate. Each replicate PCR for sorted subsets received roughly 0.2 ug genomic DNA, equal to roughly 33,000 T cell genomes. The purified libraries were quantified using a Qubit 3.0 fluorometer, sized with a Bioanalyzer 2100, and then quantified again using the KAPA Library Quantification kit. A separate single-read 150-cycle Illumina NextSeq 550 flow cell was used to sequence each immunoSEQ 96-well plate. The paper's data handling went like this. Because only junctional sequences without quality scores were contained in the immunoSEQ output, filtering matching that applied to full-length reads could not be performed. To assign V/J genes and CDR3, sequences were annotated against IMGT germline references using PyIR, a Python wrapper for IgBLAST v1.9. Any read was removed if the V/J assignment was weak (E-value above 1e-6), the CDR3 was missing, or the read contained stop codons, out-of-frame junctions, or ambiguous translated residues. V3J clonotypes were defined as sequences sharing an identical inferred V gene, J gene, and CDR3 amino acid sequence. Percentage overlap between repertoires was computed as shared unique clonotypes divided by the size of the smaller repertoire. Three approaches were used to assess repertoire richness: RTK rarefaction, the Chao1 estimator, and Recon v2.1 estimates of unobserved clonotypes. Generation probabilities for all TCRbeta clonotypes obtained by the gDNA method from a few donors were computed using OLGA. Held by TCRdb, this immuneACCESS table contains in-frame sequences only and omits some clones. Under half of the omission traces to an unresolved V gene where checked; the cause of the rest is unknown. V, J and clone size derive from that table, while D and trimming were established from the DNA sequence. For this sample there are approximately 740,000 clones; 74% appear just once. Clones ranked in the top ten supply 1.5% to 2% of the sample.

Here V drops 4 bases and J drops 0 bases, and the junction holds 6 bases not matched to any gene. The germline V gene specifies SGHNT as CDR1 and YENEEA as CDR2. The CDR3 measures 19 amino acids from cysteine to phenylalanine. Only the CDR3 DNA is retained, 57 bases long and in frame from the first base. The TCR was taken from a woman aged 25 to 39 in good health. The chain is made from TRBV11-3 and TRBJ2-2; the central 15 bases match TRBD2. Sequenced input: memory CD4+ T cells sorted from blood. The sample's cell subset or site label is to be understood as: CD45RA-negative fraction. The DNA is as follows: TGTGCCAGCAGCTCTTGGGGACTAGCGGGAGGCCCGAACACCGGGGAGCTGTTTTTT. Translated, this gives CASSSWGLAGGPNTGELFF.